The clone carrying this TCR beta chain was picked up one time. Antigen specificity is unknown. The sample is drawn from a study of radiotherapy plus CTLA-4 blockade in lung cancer. Study-level results: The best prediction of response reportedly came from early blood T cell clone dynamics, with interferon-beta.

J was trimmed by 4 bases and V by 7 bases; bases with no gene match: 1. This CDR3 contains 12 residues. Per germline, CDR1 SGHVS and CDR2 FQNEAQ. The repertoire was sequenced with immunoSEQ multiplex PCR; TCRdb's copy has only in-frame clones and lacks some. The sample carries roughly 97,000 clones, about four fifths recorded once. V and J are TRBV7-8 and TRBJ2-1, with 7 bases that match TRBD2. The receptor comes from a human donor with non-small cell lung cancer who had a partial response to radiotherapy plus ipilimumab. Some clones in this sample may be carry-over from other donors' samples. Sample: peripheral blood, taken from a patient treated with radiotherapy plus ipilimumab. CDR3 protein: CASTGGYNEQFF. The CDR3 region has the DNA TGTGCCAGCACGGGAGGTTACAATGAGCAGTTCTTC.